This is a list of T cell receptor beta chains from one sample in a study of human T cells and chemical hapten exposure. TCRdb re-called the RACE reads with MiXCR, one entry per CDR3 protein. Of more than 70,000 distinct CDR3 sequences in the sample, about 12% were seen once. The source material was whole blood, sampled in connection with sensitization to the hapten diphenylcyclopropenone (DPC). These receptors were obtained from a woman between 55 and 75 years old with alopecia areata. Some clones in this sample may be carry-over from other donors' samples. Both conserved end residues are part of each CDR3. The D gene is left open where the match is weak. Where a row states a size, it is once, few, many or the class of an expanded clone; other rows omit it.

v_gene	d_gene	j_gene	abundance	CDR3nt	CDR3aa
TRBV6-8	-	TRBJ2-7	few	TGTGCCAGCACCCCCCTTGAGGGGCGTTCCTACGAGCAGTACTTC	CASTPLEGRSYEQYF
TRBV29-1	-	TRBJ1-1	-	TGCAGCGCGGGAGGGGAGACAAAGAACACTGAAGCTTTCTTT	CSAGGETKNTEAFF
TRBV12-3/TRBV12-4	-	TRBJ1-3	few	TGTGCCAGCAGGTCCCCATCGGGCACCATATATTTT	CASRSPSGTIYF
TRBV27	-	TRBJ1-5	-	TGTGCCAGTTCACGCCTGGGTCAGCCCCAGCATTTT	CASSRLGQPQHF
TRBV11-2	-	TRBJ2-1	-	TGTGCCAGCAGCTTAGACCCCTCGGGGTTCACTGAGCAGTTCTTC	CASSLDPSGFTEQFF
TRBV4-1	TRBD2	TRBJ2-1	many	TGCGCCAGCAGCCAAGCTTCGAGTACTAGCGGGGCGAATGAGCAGTTCTTC	CASSQASSTSGANEQFF
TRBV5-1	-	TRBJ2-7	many	TGCGCCAGCAGCGGAGCGGCCGGCTACGAGCAGTACTTC	CASSGAAGYEQYF
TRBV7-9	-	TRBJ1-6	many	TGTGCCAGCAGCTTACTGGACGGAAATTCACCCCTCCACTTT	CASSLLDGNSPLHF
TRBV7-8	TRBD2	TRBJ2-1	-	TGTGCCAGCAGCTTACGAATGGCGGGGGATTACAATGAGCAGTTCTTC	CASSLRMAGDYNEQFF
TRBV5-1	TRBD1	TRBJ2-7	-	TGCGCCAGCAGAACCGGGACAGGGGGCTCCTACGAGCAGTACTTC	CASRTGTGGSYEQYF
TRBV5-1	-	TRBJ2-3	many	TGCGCCAGCAGCTTGGCTCGGGGGAGATCAGATACGCAGTATTTT	CASSLARGRSDTQYF
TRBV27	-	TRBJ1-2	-	TGTGCCAGCAGTACACAGGGTACGAACTATGGCTACACCTTC	CASSTQGTNYGYTF
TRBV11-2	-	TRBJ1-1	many	TGTGCCAGCAGCTTATACCAGAACACTGAAGCTTTCTTT	CASSLYQNTEAFF
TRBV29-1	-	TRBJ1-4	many	TGCAGCGTCCGGGACGTCTCAACTAATGAAAAACTGTTTTTT	CSVRDVSTNEKLFF
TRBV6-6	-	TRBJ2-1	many	TGTGCCAGCAGTTCCCCGACGGGGTGGGGTGAGCAGTTCTTC	CASSSPTGWGEQFF
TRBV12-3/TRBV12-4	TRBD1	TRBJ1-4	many	TGTGCCAGCAGTCCGGGACAGGCTATAGGAAAACTGTTTTTT	CASSPGQAIGKLFF
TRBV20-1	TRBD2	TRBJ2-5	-	TGCAGTGCTAGAGATGCGGGGGGCACGGGTGAGACCCAGTACTTC	CSARDAGGTGETQYF
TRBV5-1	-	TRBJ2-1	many	TGCGCCAGCAGCTTGTTAGGGCTCAGGAATGAGCAGTTCTTC	CASSLLGLRNEQFF
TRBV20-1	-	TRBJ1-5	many	TGCAGTGCTATCCCGACAGAGTCGTATCAGCCCCAGCATTTT	CSAIPTESYQPQHF
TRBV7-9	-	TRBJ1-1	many	TGTGCCAGCAGCTTACAGGAGAACACTGAAGCTTTCTTT	CASSLQENTEAFF
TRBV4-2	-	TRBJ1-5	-	TGTGCCAGCAGCCAAGGCAGGGGAGGCCAGCCCCAGCATTTT	CASSQGRGGQPQHF
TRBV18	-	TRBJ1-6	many	TGTGCCAGCTCAGGAACGGGACAACTAAATTCACCCCTCCACTTT	CASSGTGQLNSPLHF
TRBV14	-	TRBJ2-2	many	TGTGCCAGCAGCCAAGGGTTCGGGTCAAGGGCCGGGGAGCTGTTTTTT	CASSQGFGSRAGELFF
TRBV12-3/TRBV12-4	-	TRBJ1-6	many	TGTGCCAGCACCACGGGGTATAATTCACCCCTCCACTTT	CASTTGYNSPLHF
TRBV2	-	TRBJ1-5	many	TGTGCCAGCCGTAGGACAGCTAGCAATCAGCCCCAGCATTTT	CASRRTASNQPQHF
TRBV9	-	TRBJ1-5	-	TGTGCCAGCAGCGTAGGATATCAGGGGAAGCAGCCCCAGCATTTT	CASSVGYQGKQPQHF
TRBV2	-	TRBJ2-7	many	TGTGCCAGCAGAATAGGTGCAGGCTTCTCCTACGAGCAGTACTTC	CASRIGAGFSYEQYF
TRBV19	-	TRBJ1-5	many	TGTGCCAGTAGTATCAGGGGCAATAGCAATCAGCCCCAGCATTTT	CASSIRGNSNQPQHF
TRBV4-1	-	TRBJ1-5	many	TGCGCCAGCAGCCCCCTACATAACAGGGATCGGGGAAATCAGCCCCAGCATTTT	CASSPLHNRDRGNQPQHF
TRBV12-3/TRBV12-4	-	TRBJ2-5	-	TGTGCCAGCAGTACTAGTTTCCAAGAGACCCAGTACTTC	CASSTSFQETQYF
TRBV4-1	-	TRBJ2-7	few	TGCGCCAGCAGCCAAGAAAGGCAGGACCCTCCCTACGAGCAGTACTTC	CASSQERQDPPYEQYF
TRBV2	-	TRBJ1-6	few	TGTGCCAGCAGTGAGGGATTAAGTAATTCACCCCTCCACTTT	CASSEGLSNSPLHF
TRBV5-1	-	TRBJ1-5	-	TGCGCCAGCAGCTTGATGGGCGGGACGGAGCCCCAGCATTTT	CASSLMGGTEPQHF
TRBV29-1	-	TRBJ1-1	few	TGCAGCGTTGAACTTACCGCTGAAGCTTTCTTT	CSVELTAEAFF
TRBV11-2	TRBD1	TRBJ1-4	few	TGTGCCAGCAGCCACAGGGGGCTGGCTGAAAAACTGTTTTTT	CASSHRGLAEKLFF
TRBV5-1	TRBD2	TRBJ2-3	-	TGCGCCAGCTCCCAGGCCCTCCCGCGGGGGGATACGCAGTATTTT	CASSQALPRGDTQYF
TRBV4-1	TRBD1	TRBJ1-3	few	TGCGCCAGCAGCCCGGGACAGGGGAACACCATATATTTT	CASSPGQGNTIYF
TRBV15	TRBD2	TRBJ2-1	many	TGTGCCACCAGCAGAGTGCGGGGGGCAGGTTACAATGAGCAGTTCTTC	CATSRVRGAGYNEQFF
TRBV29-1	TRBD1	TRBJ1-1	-	TGCAGCGTCCAGCCGCGGACGACAGGGGACACTGAAGCTTTCTTT	CSVQPRTTGDTEAFF
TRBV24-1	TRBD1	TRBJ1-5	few	TGTGCCACCAGGGCTACAGGGGAGGGTCAGCCCCAGCATTTT	CATRATGEGQPQHF
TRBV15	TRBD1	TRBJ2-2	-	TGTGCCACCAGCAGGAGACAGGGGGCGAGGTCCGGGGAGCTGTTTTTT	CATSRRQGARSGELFF
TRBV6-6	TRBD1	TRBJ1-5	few	TGTGCCAGCAGTTACGGGACAGGGGGCTATCAGCCCCAGCATTTT	CASSYGTGGYQPQHF
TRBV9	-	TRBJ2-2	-	TGTGCCAGCAGTTCCACAGGGTTGAACACCGGGGAGCTGTTTTTT	CASSSTGLNTGELFF
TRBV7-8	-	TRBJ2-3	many	TGTGCCAGCAACCCCTTGGCGGCTAGCACAGATACGCAGTATTTT	CASNPLAASTDTQYF
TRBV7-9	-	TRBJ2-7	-	TGTGCCAGCAGGGACGGTCTCTCCTACGAGCAGTACTTC	CASRDGLSYEQYF
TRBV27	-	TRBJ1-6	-	TGTGCCAGCAGTTTATCAATGGCCGCCAGGTCCTATTCACCCCTCCACTTT	CASSLSMAARSYSPLHF
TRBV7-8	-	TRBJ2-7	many	TGTGCCAGCAGCCCCCAAAGGGCAGGATACAACGAGCAGTACTTC	CASSPQRAGYNEQYF
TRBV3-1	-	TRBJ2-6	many	TGTGCCAGCAGCCATACGGGACTCCCTACAGTCGGGGCCAACGTCCTGACTTTC	CASSHTGLPTVGANVLTF
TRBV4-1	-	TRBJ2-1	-	TGCGCCAGCAGCCAGAGAAGTAGCTCCTACAATGAGCAGTTCTTC	CASSQRSSSYNEQFF
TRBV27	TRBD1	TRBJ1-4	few	TGTGCCAGCAGTCCAACTGCCTTTTACAGGGGGATCGGTGAAAAACTGTTTTTT	CASSPTAFYRGIGEKLFF
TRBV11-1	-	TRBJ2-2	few	TGTGCCAGCAGCTCCCAGGGCAATACCGGGGAGCTGTTTTTT	CASSSQGNTGELFF